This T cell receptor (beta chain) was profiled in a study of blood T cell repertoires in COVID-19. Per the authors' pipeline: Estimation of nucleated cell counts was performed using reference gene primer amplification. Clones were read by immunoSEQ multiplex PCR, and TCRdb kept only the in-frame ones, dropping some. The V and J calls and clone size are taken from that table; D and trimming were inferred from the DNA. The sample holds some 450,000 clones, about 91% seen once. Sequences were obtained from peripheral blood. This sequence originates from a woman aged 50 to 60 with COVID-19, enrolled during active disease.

The CDR3 DNA follows: TGCGCCAGCAGCTTGGCCTATGGAGGGTCTTATCCCCCGACTGAAGCTTTCTTT. Encoded protein: CASSLAYGGSYPPTEAFF. The chain recombines TRBV5-1 with TRBJ1-1; D is uncertain. V was shortened by 0 bases and J by 5 bases, with 23 bases between the two germline ends. Looked up from germline, CDR1 is SGHRS and CDR2 is YFSETQ. CDR3 size: 18 residues.